The next 16 T cell receptor beta chains were all read from a single sample in a study of human T cells and chemical hapten exposure. This sample's time point: pre-sensitization, week 0. Described treatment: therapeutic diphenylcyclopropenone sensitization with weekly scalp DPC. MiXCR was run by TCRdb on the RACE reads, yielding one entry per CDR3 protein. Of about 110,000 distinct CDR3 sequences in the sample, 12% were seen once. The sample here was whole blood, taken in connection with sensitization to the hapten diphenylcyclopropenone (DPC). The receptors derive from a woman aged 45-65 years with alopecia areata. Some clones in this sample may be carry-over from other donors' samples.

This clonotype was seen at least ten times. The rearrangement links TRBV20-1 to TRBJ1-5, with 9 bases fitting TRBD1. Looked up from germline, CDR1 is DFQATT and CDR2 is SNEGSKA (reference sequence). Losses at the gene ends were 6 bases for V and 3 bases for J; bases not matched to a gene: 6. The CDR3 length is 14 residues. The CDR3 reads CSARRDRANQPQHF. The CDR3 DNA reads TGCAGTGCCAGGAGGGACAGGGCCAATCAGCCCCAGCATTTT.

At least ten counts were recorded for this clonotype. J is TRBJ1-6 and V is TRBV3-1; 9 bases fit TRBD1. This CDR3 spans 13 amino acids. J lost 9 bases, V lost 5 bases, and 2 bases had no gene match. Germline V gene data show CDR1 as LGHDT and CDR2 as YNNKEL (reference sequence). As DNA, the CDR3 is TGTGCCAGCAGCAGGGACAGGGCTTCACCCCTCCACTTT. This sequence encodes CASSRDRASPLHF.

In its sample, this clonotype was seen many times. The chain recombines TRBV3-1 with TRBJ1-2; the D gene is possibly TRBD1 (5 bases). Trimming took 4 bases from V and 8 from J, leaving 20 bases between them. Looked up from germline, CDR1 is LGHDT and CDR2 is YNNKEL (reference sequence). This CDR3 region has 15 residues. The CDR3 loop reads CASSPLFKGRAGYTF. The CDR3 DNA is TGTGCCAGCAGCCCCTTATTCAAGGGCAGGGCCGGCTACACCTTC.

This clonotype was seen more than once but under ten times. This chain uses TRBV20-1 with TRBJ2-1; 11 bases fit TRBD2. The V and J ends lost 2 bases and 8 bases, in that order; junction bases with no gene match: 5. This CDR3 has 14 residues. Germline CDR1 and CDR2: DFQATT and SNEGSKA (reference sequence). CDR3 residues: CSARPSGRLYEQFF. In DNA form, the CDR3 reads TGCAGTGCTAGACCTAGCGGGAGGCTCTATGAGCAGTTCTTC.

This clonotype was seen a handful of times. This rearrangement joins TRBV5-1 to TRBJ2-4, with 9 bases that match TRBD1. V lost 4 bases and J lost 7; bases outside the gene matches: 12. Germline V gene data show CDR1 as SGHRS and CDR2 as YFSETQ. CDR3 size: 16 residues. The CDR3 DNA reads as TGCGCCAGCAGCCCGTTCGTTGGGACAGGGAGTAACATTCAGTACTTC. It yields the protein CASSPFVGTGSNIQYF. Looking up the rest from reference TRBV5-1 and TRBJ2-4 gives the full variable domain: KAGVTQTPRYLIKTRGQQVTLSCSPISGHRSVSWYQQTPGQGLQFLFEYFSETQRNKGNFPGRFSGRQFSNSRSEMNVSTLELGDSALYLCASSPFVGTGSNIQYFGAGTRLSVL.

The V gene is TRBV7-8, the J gene TRBJ2-7; 8 positions match TRBD2. V lost 7 bases, J lost 0 bases, and 11 bases stayed unmatched. The CDR3 has 16 amino acids. Per germline, CDR1 SGHVS and CDR2 FQNEAQ. As DNA, the CDR3 is TGTGCCAGCAACCCCAGCTCGGGGGGGTTCTCCTACGAGCAGTACTTC. It codes for CASNPSSGGFSYEQYF.

V usage is TRBV7-9 and J usage is TRBJ1-2, with D maybe TRBD1 (5 bases). From germline, CDR1 is SEHNR and CDR2 FQNEAQ (reference sequence). The CDR3 loop spans 15 amino acids. The V gene lost 5 bases and the J gene lost 1 base, with 14 bases spanning the gap. The CDR3 spells CASSARQLLNYGYTF. The CDR3 bases are TGTGCCAGCAGCGCCAGACAGCTTCTTAACTATGGCTACACCTTC.

The rearrangement links TRBV7-6 to TRBJ2-1; perhaps TRBD2 as D (7 bases). This CDR3 has 14 residues. Trimming shortened V by 3 bases and J by 8 bases, and 14 bases separated the two germline ends. Per the germline V gene, CDR1 is SGHVS and CDR2 is FNYEAQ. The CDR3 sequence: CASSFGGPRDEQFF. The CDR3 DNA sequence: TGTGCCAGCAGCTTCGGGGGGCCGCGGGATGAGCAGTTCTTC.

This clonotype was picked up many times. The CDR3 sequence is CASSLGAQGYTF. The CDR3 bases are TGTGCCAGCAGCCTGGGGGCGCAGGGCTACACCTTC. V and J are TRBV12-3 or TRBV12-4 and TRBJ1-2, with a possible D match to TRBD1 (6 bases). Trimming took 6 bases from V and 8 from J, leaving 13 bases between them. This CDR3 comprises 12 residues.

This chain links TRBV2 with TRBJ1-4; a weak D match, TRBD1 (6 bases). V lost 9 bases, J lost 5 bases, and 7 bases lay in between. The length of the CDR3 is 11 residues. Germline lookup yields CDR1 SNHLY and CDR2 FYNNEI. As DNA, the CDR3 is TGTGCCAGTAGGGGGAATGAAAAACTGTTTTTT. It encodes CASRGNEKLFF.

The chain combines TRBV18 with TRBJ1-2; no clear D gene. There are 12 residues in the CDR3. The V and J ends lost 3 bases and 6 bases respectively, with 8 bases between them. Germline V gives CDR1 KGHSH, CDR2 LQKENI. CDR3: CASSPSVDGYTF. CDR3 bases: TGTGCCAGCTCACCTTCTGTGGATGGCTACACCTTC.

The V gene is TRBV5-6, the J gene TRBJ1-1; TRBD1 might be the D (6 bases). Germline CDR1 reads SGHDT; CDR2 reads YYEEEE. The CDR3 length is 14 residues. Between the trimmed V and J ends, which lost 0 bases and 6 bases, there was a span of 12 bases. The CDR3 DNA reads as TGTGCCAGCAGCTTGGTACAGGGAGGATCTGAAGCTTTCTTT. Translated: CASSLVQGGSEAFF.

This clonotype was observed a few times. The chain couples TRBV3-1 to TRBJ1-5, with no clear D. This CDR3 is built from 13 residues. Trimming removed 1 base at V and 5 bases at J, with 6 bases between. CDR1 is LGHDT, CDR2 YNNKEL, per germline (reference sequence). CDR3 amino acids: CASSQGADQPQHF. The CDR3 bases are TGTGCCAGCAGCCAAGGGGCTGATCAGCCCCAGCATTTT. Full variable domain (rest looked up from reference TRBV3-1 and TRBJ1-5): DTAVSQTPKYLVTQMGNDKSIKCEQNLGHDTMYWYKQDSKKFLKIMFSYNNKELIINETVPNRFSPKSPDKAHLNLHINSLELGDSAVYFCASSQGADQPQHFGDGTRLSIL.

This clonotype was seen a handful of times. The gene calls are TRBV29-1 and TRBJ1-1, with TRBD1 as a possible D gene (5 bases). This CDR3 has 13 amino acids. Germline CDR1 is SQVTM and CDR2 is ANQGSEA. The V end was cut by 6 bases, the J end by 5 bases, with 16 bases between. The chain's CDR3 is CSVERQTYTEAFF. CDR3 nucleotides: TGCAGCGTCGAAAGACAGACGTATACTGAAGCTTTCTTT. Together with reference TRBV29-1 and TRBJ1-1, the CDR3 gives the full variable domain: SAVISQKPSRDICQRGTSLTIQCQVDSQVTMMFWYRQQPGQSLTLIATANQGSEATYESGFVIDKFPISRPNLTFSTLTVSNMSPEDSSIYLCSVERQTYTEAFFGQGTRLTVV.

This chain connects TRBV29-1 to TRBJ2-7; the match to TRBD1 covers 9 bases. The V and J ends lost 8 bases and 4 bases, in that order; junction bases with no gene match: 12. Germline CDR1 is SQVTM and CDR2 is ANQGSEA. The CDR3 is 14 amino acids. The CDR3 DNA reads as TGCAGCCCCCGAACCCCCGACAGGGGGTACGAGCAGTACTTC. It is translated as CSPRTPDRGYEQYF.

This clonotype was seen a few times. This sequence joins TRBV6-1 and TRBJ2-2; D is undetermined. The CDR3 has 12 residues. Between the trimmed V and J ends, which lost 4 bases and 11 bases, there was a span of 11 bases. The V gene's germline CDR1 is MNHNS and CDR2 SASEGT. CDR3: CASSAQRIELFF. The CDR3 nucleotides are TGTGCCAGCAGTGCCCAACGTATCGAGCTGTTTTTT.